Shown below are 8 T cell receptor beta chains from a single sample sequenced in a study of long-term antiretroviral therapy in people with HIV. It was version v3.0 of the immunoSEQ assay that was run at survey level. Sequencing was performed with immunoSEQ multiplex PCR; in TCRdb, only in-frame clones are kept and a portion is missing. The sample holds approximately 35,000 clones, 70% to 80% seen once. Sample: unsorted PBMCs, taken 1.9 years after starting antiretroviral therapy. The receptors derive from a man between 18 and 29 years old with HIV.

This sequence joins TRBV21-1 and TRBJ1-4. TRBV21-1 has pseudogene status. The CDR3 totals 13 residues. The CDR3 sequence: CASSVGSGEKLFF. In DNA, the CDR3 is TGTGCCAGCAGCGTTGGCTCCGGCGAAAAACTGTTTTTT.

This rearrangement joins TRBV5-3 to TRBJ1-4; D unclear. TRBV5-3 belongs to the ORF category, with a function that is uncertain. The V and J ends lost 3 bases and 0 bases respectively, with 3 bases between them. This CDR3 has 13 amino acids. CDR3: CARSWPTNEKLFF. In DNA, the CDR3 is TGTGCCAGAAGCTGGCCAACTAATGAAAAACTGTTTTTT.

This clone has only a few counts. The rearrangement uses TRBV10-1 and TRBJ1-6; D unresolved. The germline V gene encodes CDR1 WNHNN and CDR2 SYGVQD (reference sequence). Trimming left V 7 bases short and J 7 bases short, with 14 bases between. The CDR3 covers 14 residues. CDR3 nucleotide sequence: TGCGCCAGCACCGTCTGGACGGTAAATTCACCCCTCCACTTT. Its protein product is CASTVWTVNSPLHF.

The chain employs TRBV7-9 and TRBJ2-5; D not resolved. Trimming removed 2 bases at V and 4 bases at J, with 11 bases between. Germline V gives CDR1 SEHNR, CDR2 FQNEAQ (reference sequence). The CDR3 sequence is 14 residues long. In DNA form, the CDR3 reads TGTGCCAGCAGCTTAATAGGTGTCTTAGAGACCCAGTACTTC. Its translation: CASSLIGVLETQYF.

The chain couples TRBV27 to TRBJ2-1; a weak D match, TRBD2 (6 bases). Germline CDR1 reads MNHEY; CDR2 reads SMNVEV (reference sequence). The CDR3 runs to 15 residues. V was cut by 4 bases and J by 0 bases, with 10 bases left in between. CDR3 nucleotide sequence: TGTGCCAGCAGTTCTGACGGGAGCTCCTACAATGAGCAGTTCTTC. It is translated as CASSSDGSSYNEQFF.

The chain links TRBV6-4 to TRBJ2-1; tentatively, D is TRBD1 (6 bases). Trimming shortened V by 4 bases and J by 6 bases, and 13 bases separated the two germline ends. The CDR3 loop spans 14 amino acids. Germline CDR1 and CDR2: MRHNA and SNTAGT. In DNA form, the CDR3 reads TGTGCCAGCAGTGTACAGGGACGGGGCAATGAGCAGTTCTTC. This translates into CASSVQGRGNEQFF.

J is TRBJ1-6 and V is TRBV6-5, with D possibly being TRBD1 (6 bases). The CDR3 covers 13 residues. Trimming cost V 2 bases and J 12 bases, with 11 bases left between them. The V gene's germline CDR1 is MNHEY and CDR2 SVGAGI. The CDR3 protein is CASSYGGGLPLHF. The CDR3 DNA follows: TGTGCCAGCAGTTACGGAGGGGGTTTACCCCTCCACTTT.

Only one count was recorded for this clone. The V and J genes are TRBV7-9 and TRBJ2-2; D may correspond to TRBD1 or TRBD2 (6 bases each). This CDR3 has 14 residues. The germline V and J ends were trimmed by 2 bases and 7 bases, with 11 bases remaining between them. The germline V gene encodes CDR1 SEHNR and CDR2 FQNEAQ (reference sequence). CDR3 coding DNA: TGTGCCAGCAGCTTATCGGGGGCTCACGGGGAGCTGTTTTTT. It translates to CASSLSGAHGELFF.